The clone carrying this T cell receptor beta chain was counted once. The sample belongs to a study of control samples from healthy donors and cancer patients. This CDR3 spans 16 amino acids. Trimming cost V 2 bases and J 2 bases; bases outside gene matches: 4. CDR1 and CDR2 (germline): KGHDR, SFDVKD. The assay was immunoSEQ multiplex PCR, and TCRdb's table has in-frame clones only and misses some. Here the sample spans 120,000 or so clones, around nine tenths being singletons. This sequence was found in a woman aged 60 to 75 with lung cancer. Sample: PBMCs. The gene calls are TRBV24-1 and TRBJ2-3; TRBD1 matches 9 bases. The CDR3 here is CATSDSGQGNTDTQYF. The CDR3 bases are TGTGCCACCAGTGATTCCGGACAGGGGAACACAGATACGCAGTATTTT.